This TCR beta chain was sequenced for a study of blood T cell repertoires in COVID-19. Study at large: In each case, the material was cDNA or gDNA derived from T cells, B-cell-depleted T cells, or PBMCs.

Under the authors' procedure: The assay estimated nucleated cells by amplifying reference gene primers. Assay: immunoSEQ multiplex PCR; the TCRdb copy retains only in-frame clones and omits some. The DNA was the basis for D and trimming; V, J and clone size are from that table. Seen here are approximately 220,000 clones, around four fifths observed once, and the top ten hold around 25%. CDR3 length equals 17 residues. Looked up from germline, CDR1 is LGHNA and CDR2 is YSLEER. With 3 bases clipped from V and 3 bases from J, the junction kept 13 bases outside the gene matches. Sequencing was done on a sample of peripheral blood. The V and J genes are TRBV4-3 and TRBJ1-2; the match to TRBD1 covers 7 bases. The origin of this receptor is a man aged 35 to 55 with acute or convalescent COVID-19. The CDR3 DNA follows: TGCGCCAGCAGCCATCCCAGGCGAGGGGGCGCCTACTATGGCTACACCTTC. It is translated as CASSHPRRGGAYYGYTF.